This TCR beta chain was recorded in a study of T cell clonality in common variable immunodeficiency. The CDR3 extends over 14 amino acids. V shed 1 base and J shed 3 bases, with 10 bases lying between them. This clone occurred many times. The read ends 3 residues shy of where the CDR3 ends; the end is completed using the germline J gene. Sequenced by immunoSEQ multiplex PCR; TCRdb stores in-frame clones only, minus some. The sample contains approximately 40,000 clones, none occurring once; more than 9% lies in the top ten. Each donor provided about 5 to 9 ml of heparinized whole blood. The genes are TRBV12-3 or TRBV12-4 and TRBJ2-7, with D perhaps TRBD1 (6 bases). The specimen sequenced was peripheral blood mononuclear cells. This clonotype was obtained from a person between 18 and 70 years old in good health. The chain's CDR3 is CASSLGGRGYEQYF. The CDR3 DNA, read in part, is TGTGCCAGCAGTTTAGGCGGCAGGGGCTACGAG.